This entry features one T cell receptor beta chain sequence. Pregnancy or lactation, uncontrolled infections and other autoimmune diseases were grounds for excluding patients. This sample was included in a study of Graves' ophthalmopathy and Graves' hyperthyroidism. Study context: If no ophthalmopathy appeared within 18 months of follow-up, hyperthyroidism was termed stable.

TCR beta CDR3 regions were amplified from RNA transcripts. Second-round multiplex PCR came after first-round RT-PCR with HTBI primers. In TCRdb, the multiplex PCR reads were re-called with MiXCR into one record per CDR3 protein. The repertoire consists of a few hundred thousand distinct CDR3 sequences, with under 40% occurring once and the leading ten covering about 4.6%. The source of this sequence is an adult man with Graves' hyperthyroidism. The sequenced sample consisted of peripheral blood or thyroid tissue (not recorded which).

Here the CDR3 DNA reads TGTGCCATCAGTGAGTCCGGGACAGATCACAATGAGCAGTTCTTC. Translation gives CAISESGTDHNEQFF. The V gene is TRBV10-3, the J gene TRBJ2-1, with 7 bases that match TRBD1. The CDR3 contains 15 residues. Germline CDR1 is ENHRY and CDR2 is SYGVKD. J was trimmed by 5 bases and V by 0 bases; bases with no gene match: 4.